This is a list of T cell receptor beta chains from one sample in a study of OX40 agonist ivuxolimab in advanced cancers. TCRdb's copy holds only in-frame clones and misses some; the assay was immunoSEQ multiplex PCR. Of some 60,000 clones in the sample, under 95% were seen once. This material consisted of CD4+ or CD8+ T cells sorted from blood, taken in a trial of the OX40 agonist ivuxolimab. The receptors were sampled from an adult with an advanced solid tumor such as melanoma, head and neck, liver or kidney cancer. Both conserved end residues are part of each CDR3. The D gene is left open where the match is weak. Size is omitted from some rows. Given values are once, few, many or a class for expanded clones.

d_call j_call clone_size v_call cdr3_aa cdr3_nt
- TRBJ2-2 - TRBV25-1 CASTEGLTGELFF TGTGCCAGCACGGAGGGCCTTACCGGGGAGCTGTTTTTT
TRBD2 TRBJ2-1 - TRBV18 CASSPGLADSSYNEQFF TGTGCCAGCTCACCGGGACTAGCGGACAGCTCCTACAATGAGCAGTTCTTC
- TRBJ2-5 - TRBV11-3 CASSQGRGAQETQYF TGTGCCAGCAGCCAGGGGAGGGGGGCTCAAGAGACCCAGTACTTC
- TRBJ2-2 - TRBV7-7 CASSLGGDTGELFF TGTGCTAGCAGCTTAGGGGGGGACACCGGGGAGCTGTTTTTT
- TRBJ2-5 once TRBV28 CASSLTGRGETQYF TGTGCCAGCAGTTTAACAGGGAGAGGCGAGACCCAGTACTTC
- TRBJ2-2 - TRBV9 CASSAAPTGSANTGELFF TGTGCCAGCAGCGCAGCCCCTACAGGGTCGGCGAACACCGGGGAGCTGTTTTTT
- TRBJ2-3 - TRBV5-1 CASSDSIGGTDTQYF TGCGCCAGCAGCGACTCAATAGGCGGCACAGATACGCAGTATTTT
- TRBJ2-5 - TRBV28 CASSLYSLGQETQYF TGTGCCAGCAGTTTATACTCCCTGGGCCAAGAGACCCAGTACTTC
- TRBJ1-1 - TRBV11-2 CASSLAPTGNTEAFF TGTGCCAGCAGCTTGGCCCCGACAGGGAACACTGAAGCTTTCTTT
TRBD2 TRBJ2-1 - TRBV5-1 CASSAGLAGVGEQFF TGCGCCAGCAGCGCGGGACTAGCGGGAGTTGGGGAGCAGTTCTTC
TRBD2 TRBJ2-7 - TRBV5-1 CASSPAPTSGRGEQYF TGCGCCAGCAGCCCGGCTCCGACTAGCGGGAGGGGGGAGCAGTACTTC
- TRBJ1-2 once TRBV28 CASNTAGLGYTF TGTGCCAGCAATACGGCAGGACTTGGCTACACCTTC
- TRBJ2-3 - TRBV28 CASKRQLADTQYF TGTGCCAGCAAAAGACAGTTGGCAGATACGCAGTATTTT
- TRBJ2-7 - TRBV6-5 CASSYSASYEQYF TGTGCCAGCAGTTACTCGGCTTCGTACGAGCAGTACTTC
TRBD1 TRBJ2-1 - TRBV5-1 CASRNRGTEQFF TGCGCCAGCCGGAACAGGGGGACTGAGCAGTTCTTC
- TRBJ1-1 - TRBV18 CASSPGLMNTEAFF TGTGCCAGCTCACCGGGTCTCATGAACACTGAAGCTTTCTTT
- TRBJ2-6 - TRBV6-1 CASTGSYSGANVLTF TGTGCCAGCACAGGCTCCTACTCTGGGGCCAACGTCCTGACTTTC
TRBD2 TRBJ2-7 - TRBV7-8 CASSLATSGSYEQYF TGTGCCAGCAGCTTAGCAACTAGCGGGAGTTACGAGCAGTACTTC
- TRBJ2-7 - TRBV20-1 CSARSLKEQYF TGCAGTGCTAGATCACTAAAGGAGCAGTACTTC
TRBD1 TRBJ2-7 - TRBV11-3 CASSLRTGRLNEQYF TGTGCCAGCAGCTTGAGGACAGGGAGGCTAAACGAGCAGTACTTC
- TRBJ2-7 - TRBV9 CASSRQPPYEQYF TGTGCCAGCAGCCGACAGCCCCCATACGAGCAGTACTTC
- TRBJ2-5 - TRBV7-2 CASTLGVQETQYF TGTGCCAGCACCTTGGGGGTCCAAGAGACCCAGTACTTC
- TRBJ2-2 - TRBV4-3 CASSQEIGGSSGELFF TGCGCCAGCAGCCAAGAAATTGGGGGGAGCTCTGGGGAGCTGTTTTTT
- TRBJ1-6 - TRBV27 CASSLSGRTDSPLHF TGTGCCAGCAGTTTATCGGGCAGGACGGATTCACCCCTCCACTTT
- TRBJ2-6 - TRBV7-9 CASSLMLSGANVLTF TGTGCCAGCAGCTTAATGCTCTCTGGGGCCAACGTCCTGACTTTC
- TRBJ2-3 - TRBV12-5 CASGLGTGTSSDTQYF TGTGCTAGTGGTTTGGGGACGGGAACCTCATCAGATACGCAGTATTTT
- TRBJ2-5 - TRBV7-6 CASSLRYQETQYF TGTGCCAGCAGCCTACGGTACCAAGAGACCCAGTACTTC
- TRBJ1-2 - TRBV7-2 CASSLDRVSTF TGTGCCAGCAGCTTAGATCGGGTTTCCACCTTC
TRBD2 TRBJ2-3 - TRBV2 CASRVLAGVADTQYF TGTGCCAGCAGGGTTCTAGCGGGAGTGGCAGATACGCAGTATTTT
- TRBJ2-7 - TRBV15 CATSRDGGYEQYF TGTGCCACCAGCAGAGATGGCGGCTACGAGCAGTACTTC
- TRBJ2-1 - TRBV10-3 CAIRVGLYNEQFF TGTGCCATCAGGGTGGGGTTGTACAATGAGCAGTTCTTC
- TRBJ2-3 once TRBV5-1 CASSFSGRDTQYF TGCGCCAGCAGCTTTTCGGGAAGAGATACGCAGTATTTT
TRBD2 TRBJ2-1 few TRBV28 CATTTSGRNNEQFF TGTGCCACCACCACGAGCGGGAGGAACAATGAGCAGTTCTTC
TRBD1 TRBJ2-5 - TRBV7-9 CASSPGQGGETQYF TGTGCCAGCAGTCCGGGACAGGGGGGAGAGACCCAGTACTTC
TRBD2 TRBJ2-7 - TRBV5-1 CASSTAGTKYEQYF TGCGCCAGCAGCACTGCCGGGACTAAATACGAGCAGTACTTC
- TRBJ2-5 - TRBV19 CASSMYSGAQETQYF TGTGCCAGTAGTATGTACTCAGGGGCTCAAGAGACCCAGTACTTC
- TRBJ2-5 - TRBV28 CASSFGPVETQYF TGTGCCAGCAGTTTCGGGCCGGTGGAGACCCAGTACTTC
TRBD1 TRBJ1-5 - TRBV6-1 CASTTGLSNQPQHF TGTGCCAGCACGACAGGGTTGAGCAATCAGCCCCAGCATTTT
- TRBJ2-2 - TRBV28 CASTPNLGGKNTGELFF TGTGCCAGCACCCCTAACCTGGGCGGGAAGAACACCGGGGAGCTGTTTTTT
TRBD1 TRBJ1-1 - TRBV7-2 CASSQIRDRGREAFF TGTGCCAGCAGCCAAATCCGGGACAGGGGGCGAGAAGCTTTCTTT
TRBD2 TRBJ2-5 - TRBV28 CASGGSGTRRETQYF TGTGCCAGCGGGGGGTCCGGGACTAGACGAGAGACCCAGTACTTC
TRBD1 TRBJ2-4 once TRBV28 CASSLQGAWKNIQYF TGTGCCAGCAGTCTACAGGGGGCTTGGAAGAACATTCAGTACTTC
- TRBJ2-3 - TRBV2 CASSVGDTQYF TGTGCCAGCAGTGTGGGGGATACGCAGTATTTT
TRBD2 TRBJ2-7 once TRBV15 CATSKVAGTTLIREQYF TGTGCCACCAGTAAAGTGGCCGGGACTACCTTGATACGAGAGCAGTACTTC
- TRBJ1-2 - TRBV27 CASSFLTGAGGYTF TGTGCCAGCAGTTTTTTGACGGGGGCAGGGGGCTACACCTTC
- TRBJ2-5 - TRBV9 CASSVEPMKTQYF TGTGCCAGCAGCGTAGAACCAATGAAGACCCAGTACTTC
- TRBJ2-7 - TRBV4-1 CASSQDNRWAGTNEQYF TGCGCCAGCAGCCAAGATAATAGGTGGGCAGGGACGAACGAGCAGTACTTC
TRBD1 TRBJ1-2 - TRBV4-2 CASSQEPRQGYGYTF TGTGCCAGCAGCCAAGAACCCAGACAGGGCTATGGCTACACCTTC
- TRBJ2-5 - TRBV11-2 CASSPLVSETQYF TGTGCCAGCAGCCCCCTAGTGTCAGAGACCCAGTACTTC
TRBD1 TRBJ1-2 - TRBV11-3 CASSLTGARGYTF TGTGCCAGCAGCTTGACAGGGGCTCGAGGCTACACCTTC
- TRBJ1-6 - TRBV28 CASSDHRVYNSPLHF TGTGCCAGCAGTGACCACAGGGTCTATAATTCACCCCTCCACTTT
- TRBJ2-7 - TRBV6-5 CAISLGGGPLYEQYF TGTGCCATCAGCTTAGGGGGAGGGCCTCTCTACGAGCAGTACTTC
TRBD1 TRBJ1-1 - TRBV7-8 CASSPYLQGAGGMNTEAFF TGTGCCAGCAGCCCGTATCTACAGGGGGCGGGGGGGATGAACACTGAAGCTTTCTTT
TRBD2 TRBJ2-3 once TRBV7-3 CASSYSGRADTQYF TGTGCCAGCAGCTATAGCGGGAGGGCAGATACGCAGTATTTT